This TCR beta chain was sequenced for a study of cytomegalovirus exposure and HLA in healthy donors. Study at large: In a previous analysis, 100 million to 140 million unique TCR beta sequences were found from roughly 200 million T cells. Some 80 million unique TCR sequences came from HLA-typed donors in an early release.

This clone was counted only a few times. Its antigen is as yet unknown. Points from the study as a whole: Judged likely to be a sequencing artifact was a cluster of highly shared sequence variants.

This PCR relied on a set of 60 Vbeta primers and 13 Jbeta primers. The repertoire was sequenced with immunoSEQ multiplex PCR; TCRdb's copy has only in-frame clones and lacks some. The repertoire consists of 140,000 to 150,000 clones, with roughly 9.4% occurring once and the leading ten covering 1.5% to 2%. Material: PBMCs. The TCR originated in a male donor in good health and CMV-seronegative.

CDR3 region: CASSSGGTEQYF. The DNA of the CDR3 is TGTGCCAGCAGTTCCGGAGGGACCGAGCAGTACTTC. The rearrangement links TRBV28 to TRBJ2-7; tentatively, D is TRBD2 (6 bases). V was trimmed by 4 bases and J by 6 bases, leaving 10 bases between them. The CDR3 has 12 residues. Germline CDR1 reads MDHEN; CDR2 reads SYDVKM.